This TCR beta chain was sequenced during a study of CD8 T cells in ankylosing spondylitis. The study, taken as a whole, reports: A TCR beta motif made of fewer than ten highly homologous variants seemed typical of ankylosing spondylitis blood. Prior literature has documented some motif variants in synovial fluid and blood from reactive arthritis. The study looked at matched synovial fluid samples from ankylosing spondylitis patients. Disease-linked clones were reported to be significantly enriched there. Disease-associated clonotypes exhibited CD8+ identity and were relatively infrequent in peripheral blood.

In TCRdb, the 5' RACE reads were re-called with MiXCR into one record per CDR3 protein. The sample records 250,000 to 300,000 distinct CDR3 sequences, around 18% being singletons. This clonotype has a handful of counts. The antigen is not known. The CDR3 has 15 residues. In germline, CDR1 is SGHTA, CDR2 FQGNSA. The V segment lost 11 bases and the J segment 4 bases; nucleotides outside the gene matches: 12. The chain couples TRBV7-2 to TRBJ1-4; TRBD1 matches 8 bases. Material: blood, either unsorted or a sorted T cell fraction (not recorded which). The receptor was isolated from a male donor with ankylosing spondylitis or in good health (not recorded which). This CDR3 is CASSQRQGNNEKLFF. The CDR3 DNA is TGTGCCTCCTCCCAAAGACAGGGGAATAATGAAAAACTGTTTTTT. Using reference TRBV7-2 and TRBJ1-4 for the parts outside the CDR3, the full variable domain is GAGVSQSPSNKVTEKGKDVELRCDPISGHTALYWYRQSLGQGLEFLIYFQGNSAPDKSGLPSDRFSAERTGGSVSTLTIQRTQQEDSAVYLCASSQRQGNNEKLFFGSGTQLSVL.